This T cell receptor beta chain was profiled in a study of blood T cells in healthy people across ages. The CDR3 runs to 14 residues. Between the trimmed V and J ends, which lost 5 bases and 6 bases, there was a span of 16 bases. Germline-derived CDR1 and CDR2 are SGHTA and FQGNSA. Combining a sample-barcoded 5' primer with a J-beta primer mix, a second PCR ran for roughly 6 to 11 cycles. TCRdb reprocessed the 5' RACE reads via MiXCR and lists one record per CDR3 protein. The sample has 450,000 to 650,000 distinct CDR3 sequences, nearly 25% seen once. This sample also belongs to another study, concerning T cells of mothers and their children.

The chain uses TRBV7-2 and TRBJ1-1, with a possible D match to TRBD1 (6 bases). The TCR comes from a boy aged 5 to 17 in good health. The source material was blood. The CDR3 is CASSRKVGAAEAFF. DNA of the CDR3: TGTGCCAGCAGCCGGAAGGTGGGGGCCGCTGAAGCTTTCTTT. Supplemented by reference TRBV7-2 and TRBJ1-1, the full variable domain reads GAGVSQSPSNKVTEKGKDVELRCDPISGHTALYWYRQSLGQGLEFLIYFQGNSAPDKSGLPSDRFSAERTGGSVSTLTIQRTQQEDSAVYLCASSRKVGAAEAFFGQGTRLTVV.